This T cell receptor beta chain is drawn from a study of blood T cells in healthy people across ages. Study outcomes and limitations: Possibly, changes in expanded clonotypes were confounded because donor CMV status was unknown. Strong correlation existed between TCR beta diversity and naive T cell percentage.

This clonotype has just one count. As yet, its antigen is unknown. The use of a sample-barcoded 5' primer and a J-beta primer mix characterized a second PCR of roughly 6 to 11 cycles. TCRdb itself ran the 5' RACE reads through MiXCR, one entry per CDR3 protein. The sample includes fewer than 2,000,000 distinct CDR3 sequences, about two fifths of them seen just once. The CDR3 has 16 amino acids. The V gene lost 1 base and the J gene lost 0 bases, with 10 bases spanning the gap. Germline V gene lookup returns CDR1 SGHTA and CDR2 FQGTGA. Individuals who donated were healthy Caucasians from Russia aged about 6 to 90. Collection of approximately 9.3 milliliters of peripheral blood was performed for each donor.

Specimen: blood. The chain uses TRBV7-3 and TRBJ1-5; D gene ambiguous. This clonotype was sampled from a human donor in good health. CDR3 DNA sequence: TGTGCCAGCAGCTTAAATGTTACAGATAGCAATCAGCCCCAGCATTTT. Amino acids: CASSLNVTDSNQPQHF.